The 23 T cell receptor beta chains below all came from one sample that was sequenced in a study of T cell changes during pregnancy in multiple sclerosis. Assay: immunoSEQ multiplex PCR; the TCRdb copy retains only in-frame clones and omits some. The sample has 50,000 to 65,000 clones, roughly 92% seen once. The starting material was CD8+ T cells from peripheral blood mononuclear cells, obtained in the second trimester of pregnancy. These receptor sequences come from a female donor with multiple sclerosis, enrolled in a pregnancy study.

This clone has a single count. The chain recombines TRBV5-4 with TRBJ2-1; tentative D call: TRBD2 (6 bases). Trimming stripped 4 bases from V and 2 bases from J, with 22 bases between. The CDR3 covers 18 residues. Germline loops: CDR1 SGHNT, CDR2 YYREEE (reference sequence). The CDR3 region is CASSPEGEGGFPYNEQFF. The CDR3 nucleotides are TGTGCCAGCAGCCCCGAGGGAGAGGGAGGTTTCCCCTACAATGAGCAGTTCTTC.

This chain joins TRBV28 and TRBJ2-4; 7 bases fit TRBD1. Germline V gene lookup returns CDR1 MDHEN and CDR2 SYDVKM. CDR3 length: 18 residues. Losses at the gene ends were 6 bases for V and 0 bases for J; bases not matched to a gene: 14. The CDR3 loop reads CASSHGPGQSIAKNIQYF. CDR3 sequence (DNA): TGTGCCAGCAGCCATGGACCGGGACAGTCTATAGCCAAAAACATTCAGTACTTC.

The chain is built from TRBV7-9 and TRBJ2-3, with TRBD2 matching over 9 bases. This CDR3 is built from 16 residues. Trimming at V came to 1 base and at J to 2 bases, leaving 4 bases not matched to a gene. Germline V gene data show CDR1 as SEHNR and CDR2 as FQNEAQ (reference sequence). CDR3 protein: CASSLDTSGLTDTQYF. In DNA, the CDR3 is TGTGCCAGCAGCTTAGACACTAGCGGGCTCACAGATACGCAGTATTTT. Full variable domain (rest looked up from reference TRBV7-9 and TRBJ2-3): DTGVSQNPRHKITKRGQNVTFRCDPISEHNRLYWYRQTLGQGPEFLTYFQNEAQLEKSRLLSDRFSAERPKGSFSTLEIQRTEQGDSAMYLCASSLDTSGLTDTQYFGPGTRLTVL.

The chain has TRBV6-1 and TRBJ2-5; TRBD1 might be the D (5 bases). V was cut by 1 base and J by 1 base, with 10 bases left in between. The CDR3 sequence is 15 residues long. The V gene's germline CDR1 is MNHNS and CDR2 SASEGT. CDR3 residues: CASSEGLGPQETQYF. The CDR3 DNA sequence: TGTGCCAGCAGTGAAGGGCTGGGGCCCCAAGAGACCCAGTACTTC.

The genes are TRBV5-6 and TRBJ2-7; 11 bases agree with TRBD2. The V segment lost 0 bases and the J segment 2 bases; nucleotides outside the gene matches: 1. CDR3 length: 15 residues. Germline V CDR1 and CDR2: SGHDT, YYEEEE. The CDR3, as DNA: TGTGCCAGCAGCTTGGAACTAGCGGGGGCCTACGAGCAGTACTTC. Amino acids: CASSLELAGAYEQYF.

V and J are TRBV6-1 and TRBJ2-2, with D uncertain. Germline CDR1 MNHNS, CDR2 SASEGT. This CDR3 is built from 15 residues. The V and J ends lost 8 bases and 3 bases respectively, with 16 bases between them. The CDR3 loop is CASVRRESDTGELFF. CDR3 in DNA: TGTGCCAGCGTCCGCAGAGAAAGCGACACCGGGGAGCTGTTTTTT.

The chain has TRBV5-8 and TRBJ1-2; unclear D gene. The CDR3 totals 13 residues. V lost 1 base and J 4 bases, leaving 8 bases between the germline ends. Germline V CDR1 and CDR2: SGHTS, YDEGEE. CDR3 sequence reads: CASSLPEPYGYTF. The CDR3 coding sequence is TGTGCCAGCAGCTTGCCGGAGCCCTATGGCTACACCTTC.

The chain links TRBV12-2 to TRBJ1-5; the table names TRBD1, a call not compared with the DNA. TRBV12-2 corresponds to a pseudogene. CDR3 length equals 18 residues. The DNA of the CDR3 is TGTGCAAGTCGCTTAGAAGGACAGGGGGAGCCTAGCAATCAGCCCCAGCATTTT. This gives the protein CASRLEGQGEPSNQPQHF.

The chain uses TRBV7-9 and TRBJ2-7; D unresolved. CDR1 and CDR2 (germline): SEHNR, FQNEAQ (reference sequence). The V end lost 6 bases, the J end lost 0 bases, and 12 bases lay between the germline ends. CDR3 size: 14 residues. CDR3 loop: CASRPAVTSYEQYF. The CDR3 DNA sequence: TGTGCCAGCAGACCGGCGGTGACCTCCTACGAGCAGTACTTC.

The chain carries TRBV9 and TRBJ2-7; 8 bases map to TRBD2. Germline V lookup: CDR1 SGDLS, CDR2 YYNGEE. The CDR3 contains 14 residues. V trimming: 4 bases; J trimming: 2 bases; junction bases outside the gene matches: 5. The CDR3 nucleotides read TGTGCCAGCAGCCTCGGGGGGGGGACCTACGAGCAGTACTTC. Encoded protein: CASSLGGGTYEQYF.

J is TRBJ1-1 and V is TRBV9, with 7 bases lining up with TRBD1. This CDR3 comprises 16 residues. The ends lost 0 bases at V and 2 bases at J; junction bases unmatched: 7. The germline V gene has CDR1 SGDLS and CDR2 YYNGEE. The CDR3 DNA follows: TGTGCCAGCAGCGTAGCCGCCGGGACAGCCAACACTGAAGCTTTCTTT. Translation: CASSVAAGTANTEAFF.

Concerning this clone: Within the sample, other DNA sequences also encode this same CDR3. The chain joins TRBV5-1 to TRBJ2-7, with TRBD1 matching 8 bases. After removal of 2 bases from V and 3 bases from J, the junction contained 1 base not matched to a gene. This CDR3 has 13 amino acids. The V gene's germline CDR1 is SGHRS and CDR2 YFSETQ. The CDR3 sequence is CASSLGTGYEQYF. DNA for the CDR3: TGCGCCAGCAGCTTAGGGACAGGCTACGAGCAGTACTTC.

The chain couples TRBV2 to TRBJ2-1; 9 nucleotides line up with TRBD2. V trimming: 0 bases; J trimming: 7 bases; junction bases outside the gene matches: 7. CDR1 and CDR2 from the germline V gene are SNHLY and FYNNEI. There are 16 residues in the CDR3. The CDR3 loop is CASSEAPLAGFNEQFF. The CDR3 DNA reads as TGTGCCAGCAGTGAAGCCCCCCTAGCGGGGTTTAATGAGCAGTTCTTC.

The rearrangement joins TRBV9 to TRBJ1-2; TRBD1 is a possible D gene (6 bases). This CDR3 has 12 amino acids. Trimming removed 7 bases at V and 6 bases at J, with 13 bases between. Germline V lookup: CDR1 SGDLS, CDR2 YYNGEE. CDR3 DNA sequence: TGTGCCAGCGGGCCCAGGGGAGATGGCTACACCTTC. It yields the protein CASGPRGDGYTF.

This clone is a singleton in its sample. The rearrangement uses TRBV5-1 and TRBJ2-7; D perhaps matches TRBD2 (5 bases). The CDR3 covers 13 residues. V was cut by 4 bases and J by 5 bases, with 13 bases left in between. Germline CDR1 and CDR2: SGHRS and YFSETQ. The CDR3 DNA sequence: TGCGCCAGCAGCACCGGGATGACCGACGAGCAGTACTTC. This gives the protein CASSTGMTDEQYF.

The V call is TRBV7-9, the J call TRBJ2-7, with 10 bases that match TRBD2. CDR1 SEHNR and CDR2 FQNEAQ come from the germline V gene (reference sequence). J gave up 5 bases and V 5 bases, and 6 bases lay outside the gene matches. CDR3 length: 14 amino acids. The CDR3, as DNA: TGTGCCAGCAGCCTTAGCGGGAGGATAAACGAGCAGTACTTC. It specifies CASSLSGRINEQYF.

The V call is TRBV19, the J call TRBJ2-7; 7 bases match TRBD1. Losses at the gene ends were 1 base for V and 0 bases for J; bases not matched to a gene: 3. Germline lookup yields CDR1 LNHDA and CDR2 SQIVND (reference sequence). This CDR3 spans 15 amino acids. The CDR3 region is CASSIGTGLSYEQYF. CDR3 DNA sequence: TGTGCCAGTAGTATAGGGACAGGTCTCTCCTACGAGCAGTACTTC. The variable domain in full, completed from reference TRBV19 and TRBJ2-7, reads DGGITQSPKYLFRKEGQNVTLSCEQNLNHDAMYWYRQDPGQGLRLIYYSQIVNDFQKGDIAEGYSVSREKKESFPLTVTSAQKNPTAFYLCASSIGTGLSYEQYFGPGTRLTVT.

The rearrangement links TRBV28 to TRBJ1-1; 12 bases match TRBD1. The V gene's germline CDR1 is MDHEN and CDR2 SYDVKM. V was pared by 8 bases and J by 5 bases, with 6 bases of the junction left unmatched. The CDR3 is made up of 14 amino acids. CDR3 residues: CASDRDRGPTEAFF. The CDR3 nucleotides are TGTGCCAGCGACCGGGACAGGGGGCCGACTGAAGCTTTCTTT. Filled out from reference TRBV28 and TRBJ1-1, the complete variable domain reads DVKVTQSSRYLVKRTGEKVFLECVQDMDHENMFWYRQDPGLGLRLIYFSYDVKMKEKGDIPEGYSVSREKKERFSLILESASTNQTSMYLCASDRDRGPTEAFFGQGTRLTVV.

The rearrangement uses TRBV19 and TRBJ1-3, with D uncertain. Germline loops: CDR1 LNHDA, CDR2 SQIVND (reference sequence). This CDR3 contains 13 residues. The V and J ends lost 5 bases and 0 bases respectively, with 5 bases between them. In DNA, the CDR3 is TGTGCCAGTAGTGACTTCTCTGGAAACACCATATATTTT. Translating gives CASSDFSGNTIYF.

The chain has TRBV27 and TRBJ2-2, with D maybe TRBD1 (6 bases). V lost 7 bases to trimming and J lost 0 bases, with 9 bases between them. CDR3 length: 14 amino acids. Germline CDR1 reads MNHEY; CDR2 reads SMNVEV (reference sequence). As DNA, the CDR3 is TGTGCCAGCACATACAGGGCGAACACCGGGGAGCTGTTTTTT. Translation: CASTYRANTGELFF.

The chain uses TRBV27 and TRBJ2-1, with a possible D match to TRBD1 (5 bases). CDR1 is MNHEY, CDR2 SMNVEV, per germline (reference sequence). V lost 3 bases and J 7 bases, leaving 10 bases between the germline ends. The CDR3 runs 13 residues. The CDR3, as DNA: TGTGCCAGCAGTTTTCCAGGGTTTAATGAGCAGTTCTTC. It is translated as CASSFPGFNEQFF.

The chain links TRBV5-4 to TRBJ2-7; 11 nucleotides align to TRBD2. Germline loops: CDR1 SGHNT, CDR2 YYREEE (reference sequence). V gave up 1 base and J gave up 5 bases; unmatched junction bases: 11. This CDR3 is built from 17 residues. The CDR3 DNA sequence: TGTGCCAGCAGCTTGTACCTACTCCCACTAGCGGGAGACGAGCAGTACTTC. This gives the protein CASSLYLLPLAGDEQYF. Variable domain in full (rest from reference TRBV5-4 and TRBJ2-7): ETGVTQSPTHLIKTRGQQVTLRCSSQSGHNTVSWYQQALGQGPQFIFQYYREEENGRGNFPPRFSGLQFPNYSSELNVNALELDDSALYLCASSLYLLPLAGDEQYFGPGTRLTVT.

The chain uses TRBV10-1 and TRBJ2-7; 7 bases are shared with TRBD2. The CDR3 is made up of 14 amino acids. Trimming removed 2 bases from V and 4 bases from J; junction bases left unmatched: 5. The germline V gene has CDR1 WNHNN and CDR2 SYGVQD (reference sequence). CDR3 DNA: TGCGCCAGCAGTGAGCTGGGTAGCGGGTACGAGCAGTACTTC. Amino acid sequence: CASSELGSGYEQYF.